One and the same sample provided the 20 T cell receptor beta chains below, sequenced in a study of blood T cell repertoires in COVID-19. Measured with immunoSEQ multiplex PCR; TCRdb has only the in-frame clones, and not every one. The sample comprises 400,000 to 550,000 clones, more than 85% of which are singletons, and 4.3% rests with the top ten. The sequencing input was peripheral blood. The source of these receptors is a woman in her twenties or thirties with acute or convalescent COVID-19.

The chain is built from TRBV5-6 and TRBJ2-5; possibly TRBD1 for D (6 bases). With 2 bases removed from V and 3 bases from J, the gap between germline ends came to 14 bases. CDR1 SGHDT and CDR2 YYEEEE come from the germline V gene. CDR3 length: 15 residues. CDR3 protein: CASSFKKTGEETQYF. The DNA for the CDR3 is TGTGCCAGCAGCTTCAAGAAGACAGGAGAAGAGACCCAGTACTTC.

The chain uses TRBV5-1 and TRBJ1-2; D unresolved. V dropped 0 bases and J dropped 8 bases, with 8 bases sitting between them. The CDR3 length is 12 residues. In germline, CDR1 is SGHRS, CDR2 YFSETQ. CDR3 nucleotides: TGCGCCAGCAGCTTGGGCGGGAAGGGCTACACCTTC. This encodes CASSLGGKGYTF.

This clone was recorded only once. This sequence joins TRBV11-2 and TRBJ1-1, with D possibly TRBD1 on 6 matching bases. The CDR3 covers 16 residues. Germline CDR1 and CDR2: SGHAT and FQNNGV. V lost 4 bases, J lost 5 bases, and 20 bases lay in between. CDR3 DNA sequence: TGTGCCAGCAGCTCGAGCCTGACAGGCTTGTGGACTGAAGCTTTCTTT. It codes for CASSSSLTGLWTEAFF.

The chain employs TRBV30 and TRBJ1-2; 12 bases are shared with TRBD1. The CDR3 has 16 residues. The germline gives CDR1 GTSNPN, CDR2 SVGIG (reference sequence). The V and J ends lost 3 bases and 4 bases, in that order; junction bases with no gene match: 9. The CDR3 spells CAWSGDRGLYRYGYTF. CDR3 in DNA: TGTGCCTGGAGCGGGGACAGGGGGCTATATCGCTATGGCTACACCTTC.

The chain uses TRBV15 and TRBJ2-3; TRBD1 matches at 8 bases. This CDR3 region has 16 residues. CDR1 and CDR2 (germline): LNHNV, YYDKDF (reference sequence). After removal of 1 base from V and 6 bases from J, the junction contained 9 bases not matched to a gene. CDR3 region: CATSRGVGQGEDTQYF. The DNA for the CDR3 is TGTGCCACCAGCAGAGGGGTTGGACAGGGAGAGGATACGCAGTATTTT.

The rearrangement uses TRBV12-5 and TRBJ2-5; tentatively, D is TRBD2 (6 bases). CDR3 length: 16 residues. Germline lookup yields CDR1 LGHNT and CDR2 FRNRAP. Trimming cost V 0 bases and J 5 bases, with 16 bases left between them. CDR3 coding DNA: TGTGCTAGTGGTTTGGTAGTGGAGGGACGGTGGGAGACCCAGTACTTC. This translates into CASGLVVEGRWETQYF.

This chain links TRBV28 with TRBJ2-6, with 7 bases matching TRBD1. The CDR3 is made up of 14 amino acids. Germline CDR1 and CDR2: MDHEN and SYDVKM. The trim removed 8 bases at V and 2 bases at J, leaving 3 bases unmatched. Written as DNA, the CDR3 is TGTGCCAGCCACAGGGGAACTGGGGCCAACGTCCTGACTTTC. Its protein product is CASHRGTGANVLTF.

CDR3 region: CASSPRGRDYGYTF. The CDR3 region has the DNA TGTGCCAGCAGCCCCAGGGGGCGAGACTATGGCTACACCTTC. The chain recombines TRBV11-2 with TRBJ1-2; 8 positions agree with TRBD1. V shed 5 bases and J 3 bases; nucleotides not matched to a gene: 5. Germline V gives CDR1 SGHAT, CDR2 FQNNGV. CDR3 length equals 14 residues.

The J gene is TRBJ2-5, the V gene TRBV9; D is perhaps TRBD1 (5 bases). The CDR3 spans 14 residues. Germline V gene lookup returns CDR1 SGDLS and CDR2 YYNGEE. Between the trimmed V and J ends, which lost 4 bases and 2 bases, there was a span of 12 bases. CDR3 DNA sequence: TGTGCCAGCAGCCAAGGTGGGGCTCAAGAGACCCAGTACTTC. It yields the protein CASSQGGAQETQYF.

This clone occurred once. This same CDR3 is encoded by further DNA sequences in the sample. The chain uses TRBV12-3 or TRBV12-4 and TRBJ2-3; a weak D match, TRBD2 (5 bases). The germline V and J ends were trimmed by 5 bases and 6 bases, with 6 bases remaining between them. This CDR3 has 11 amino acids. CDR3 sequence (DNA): TGTGCCAGCAGTCGCGGGGATACGCAGTATTTT. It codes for CASSRGDTQYF.

CDR3 sequence (DNA): TGCGCCAGCAGCCAGATTACAGCCCGCTCCTACGAGCAGTACTTC. Its translation is CASSQITARSYEQYF. The chain joins TRBV4-1 to TRBJ2-7; the D is unclear. Between the trimmed V and J ends, which lost 3 bases and 0 bases, there was a span of 12 bases. CDR1 and CDR2 (germline): MGHRA, YSYEKL. The CDR3 loop spans 15 amino acids.

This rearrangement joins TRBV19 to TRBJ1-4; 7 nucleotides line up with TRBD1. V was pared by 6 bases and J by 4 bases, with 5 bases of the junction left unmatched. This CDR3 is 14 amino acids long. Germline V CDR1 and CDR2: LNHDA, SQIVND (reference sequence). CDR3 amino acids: CASSSDRDNEKLFF. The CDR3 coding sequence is TGTGCCAGTAGCTCCGACAGGGATAATGAAAAACTGTTTTTT.

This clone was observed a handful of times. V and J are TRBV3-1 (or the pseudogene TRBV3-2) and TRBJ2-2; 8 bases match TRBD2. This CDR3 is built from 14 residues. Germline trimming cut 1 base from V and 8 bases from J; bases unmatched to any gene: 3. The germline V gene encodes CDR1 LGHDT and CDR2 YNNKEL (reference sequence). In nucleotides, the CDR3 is TGTGCCAGCAGCCAAGGGACTAGCCCTGGGGAGCTGTTTTTT. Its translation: CASSQGTSPGELFF.

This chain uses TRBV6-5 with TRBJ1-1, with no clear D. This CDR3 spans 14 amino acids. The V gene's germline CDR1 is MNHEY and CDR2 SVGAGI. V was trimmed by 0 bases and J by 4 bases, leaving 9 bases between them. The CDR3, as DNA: TGTGCCAGCAGTTACTCGAGGGTTGGCACTGAAGCTTTCTTT. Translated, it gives CASSYSRVGTEAFF.

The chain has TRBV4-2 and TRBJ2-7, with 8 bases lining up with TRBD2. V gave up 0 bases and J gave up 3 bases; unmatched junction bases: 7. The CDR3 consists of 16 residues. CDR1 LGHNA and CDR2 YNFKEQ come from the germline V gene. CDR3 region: CASSQESGGLFYEQYF. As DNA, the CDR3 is TGTGCCAGCAGCCAAGAAAGCGGGGGCCTCTTCTACGAGCAGTACTTC.

The CDR3 coding sequence is TGCGCCAGCAGCTCGACGGGGGTCCCTAATGAAAAACTGTTTTTT. Protein: CASSSTGVPNEKLFF. The V and J genes are TRBV5-1 and TRBJ1-4; TRBD1 is a possible D gene (5 bases). Trimming took 3 bases from V and 3 from J, leaving 12 bases between them. The CDR3 is 15 residues long. Germline lookup yields CDR1 SGHRS and CDR2 YFSETQ.

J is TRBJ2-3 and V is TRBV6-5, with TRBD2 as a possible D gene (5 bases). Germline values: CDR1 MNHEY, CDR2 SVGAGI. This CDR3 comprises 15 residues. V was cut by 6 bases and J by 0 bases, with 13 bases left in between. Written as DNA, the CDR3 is TGTGCCAGCAGCGGGGAATTGGCTAGCACAGATACGCAGTATTTT. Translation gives CASSGELASTDTQYF.

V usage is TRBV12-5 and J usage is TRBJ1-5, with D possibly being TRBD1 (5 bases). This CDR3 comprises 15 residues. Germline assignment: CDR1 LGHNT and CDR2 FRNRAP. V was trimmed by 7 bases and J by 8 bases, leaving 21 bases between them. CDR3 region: CASVDGRAGNKPQHF. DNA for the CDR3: TGTGCTAGTGTAGATGGCAGGGCAGGAAATAAGCCCCAGCATTTT. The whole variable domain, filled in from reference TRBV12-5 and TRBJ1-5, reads DARVTQTPRHKVTEMGQEVTMRCQPILGHNTVFWYRQTMMQGLELLAYFRNRAPLDDSGMPKDRFSAEMPDATLATLKIQPSEPRDSAVYFCASVDGRAGNKPQHFGDGTRLSIL.

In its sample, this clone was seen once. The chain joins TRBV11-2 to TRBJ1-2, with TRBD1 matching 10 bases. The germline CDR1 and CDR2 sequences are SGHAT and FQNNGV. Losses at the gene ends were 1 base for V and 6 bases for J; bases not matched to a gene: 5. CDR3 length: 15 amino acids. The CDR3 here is CASSLGSGTGDGYTF. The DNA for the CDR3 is TGTGCCAGCAGCTTAGGGTCCGGGACAGGGGATGGCTACACCTTC.

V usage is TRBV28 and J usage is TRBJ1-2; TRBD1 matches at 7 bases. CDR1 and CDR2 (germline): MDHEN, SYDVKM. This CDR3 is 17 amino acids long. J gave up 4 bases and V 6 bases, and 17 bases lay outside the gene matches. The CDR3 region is CASSYTFTRGFGYGYTF. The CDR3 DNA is TGTGCCAGCAGCTACACATTTACCAGGGGGTTTGGCTATGGCTACACCTTC.